This T cell receptor (beta chain) was captured by sequencing in a study of radiotherapy plus CTLA-4 blockade in lung cancer. In the study overall: With about a third of patients having disease control, objective responses were seen in about 18%. Study results and limitations: Some TCR clones had been derived from tumors. These clones expanded in peripheral blood after radiotherapy plus ipilimumab.

Only a few counts were recorded for this clone. What it binds is unknown. Chemo-refractory metastatic non-small-cell lung cancer patients received focal radiation with ipilimumab CTLA-4 blockade. Profiling relied on immunoSEQ multiplex PCR, and the TCRdb table lists in-frame clones only, not all of them. The repertoire holds approximately 90,000 clones, roughly four fifths seen once, with around 0.78% in the top ten. V shed 5 bases and J shed 0 bases, with 17 bases lying between them. Germline V lookup: CDR1 SEHNR, CDR2 FQNEAQ (reference sequence). The CDR3 length is 17 residues. This sample comprised peripheral blood, obtained from a patient treated with radiotherapy plus ipilimumab. This chain links TRBV7-9 with TRBJ1-3; D gene unclear. This TCR came from a human donor with non-small cell lung cancer who had stable disease on radiotherapy plus ipilimumab. Here the CDR3 DNA reads TGTGCCAGCAGCCTAGAGGACGGACTTTCCTCTGGAAACACCATATATTTT. Its translation is CASSLEDGLSSGNTIYF.